The source of this T cell receptor (beta chain) is a study of blood T cell repertoires in COVID-19. Repertoires were generated with immunoSEQ multiplex PCR, while TCRdb's copy carries only in-frame clones and drops some. The data contain approximately 140,000 clones, roughly 88% of them seen just once; the ten biggest clones take up less than 2%. Germline assignment: CDR1 SNHLY and CDR2 FYNNEI. V lost 6 bases, J lost 2 bases, and 7 bases stayed unmatched. This CDR3 is 14 amino acids long. The sample consisted of peripheral blood. This receptor was identified in a woman in her sixties with acute or convalescent COVID-19. The chain links TRBV2 to TRBJ2-7, with 7 bases identical to TRBD1. The CDR3 DNA reads as TGTGCCAGCAGACCCTTTGACAGGGCCTACGAGCAGTACTTC. This codes for CASRPFDRAYEQYF.